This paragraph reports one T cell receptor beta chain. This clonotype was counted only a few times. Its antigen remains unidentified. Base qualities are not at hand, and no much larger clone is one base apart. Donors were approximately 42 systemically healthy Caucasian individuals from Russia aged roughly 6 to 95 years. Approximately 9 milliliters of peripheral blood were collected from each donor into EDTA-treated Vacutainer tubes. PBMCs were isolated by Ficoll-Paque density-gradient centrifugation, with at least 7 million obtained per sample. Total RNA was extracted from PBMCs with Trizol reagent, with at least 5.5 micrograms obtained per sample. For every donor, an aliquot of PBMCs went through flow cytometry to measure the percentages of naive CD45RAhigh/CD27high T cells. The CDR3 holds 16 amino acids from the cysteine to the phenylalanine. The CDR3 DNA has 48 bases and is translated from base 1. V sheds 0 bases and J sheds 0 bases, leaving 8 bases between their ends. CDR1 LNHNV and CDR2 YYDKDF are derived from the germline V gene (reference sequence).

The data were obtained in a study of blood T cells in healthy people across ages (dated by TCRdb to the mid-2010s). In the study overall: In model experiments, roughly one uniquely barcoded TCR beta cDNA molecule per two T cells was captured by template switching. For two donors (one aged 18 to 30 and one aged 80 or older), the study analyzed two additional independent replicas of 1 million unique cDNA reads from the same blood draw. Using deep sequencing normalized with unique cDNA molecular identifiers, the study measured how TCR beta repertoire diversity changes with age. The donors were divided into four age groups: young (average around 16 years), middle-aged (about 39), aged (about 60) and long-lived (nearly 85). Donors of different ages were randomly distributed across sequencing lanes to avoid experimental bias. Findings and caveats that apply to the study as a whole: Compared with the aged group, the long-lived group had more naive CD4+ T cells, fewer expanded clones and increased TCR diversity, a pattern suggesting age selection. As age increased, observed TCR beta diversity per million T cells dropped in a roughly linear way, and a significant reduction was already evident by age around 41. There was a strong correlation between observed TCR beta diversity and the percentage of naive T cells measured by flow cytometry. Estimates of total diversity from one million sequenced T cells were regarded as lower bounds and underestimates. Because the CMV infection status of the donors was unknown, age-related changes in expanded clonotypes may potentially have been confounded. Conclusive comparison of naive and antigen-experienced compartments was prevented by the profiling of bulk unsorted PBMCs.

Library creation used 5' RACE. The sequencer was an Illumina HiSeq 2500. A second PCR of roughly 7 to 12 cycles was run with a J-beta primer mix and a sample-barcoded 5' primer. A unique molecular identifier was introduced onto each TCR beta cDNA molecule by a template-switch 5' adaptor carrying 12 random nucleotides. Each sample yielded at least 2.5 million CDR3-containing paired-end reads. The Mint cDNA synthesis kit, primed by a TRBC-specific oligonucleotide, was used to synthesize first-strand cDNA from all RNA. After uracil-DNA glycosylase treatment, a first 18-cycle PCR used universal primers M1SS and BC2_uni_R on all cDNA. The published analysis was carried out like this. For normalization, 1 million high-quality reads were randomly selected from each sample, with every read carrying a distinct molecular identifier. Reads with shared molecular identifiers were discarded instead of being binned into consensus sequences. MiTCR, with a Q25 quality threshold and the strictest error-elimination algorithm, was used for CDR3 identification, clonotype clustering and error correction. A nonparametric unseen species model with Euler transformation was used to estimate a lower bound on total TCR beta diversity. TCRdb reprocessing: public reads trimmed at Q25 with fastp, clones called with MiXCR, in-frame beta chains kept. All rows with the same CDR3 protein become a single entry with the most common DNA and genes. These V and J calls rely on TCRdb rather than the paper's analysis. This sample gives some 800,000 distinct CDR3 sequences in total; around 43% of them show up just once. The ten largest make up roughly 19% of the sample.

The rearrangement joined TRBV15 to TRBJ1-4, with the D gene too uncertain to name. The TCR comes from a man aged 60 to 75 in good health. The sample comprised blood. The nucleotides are TGTGCCACCAGCAGAGATCTGGGTGCAACTAATGAAAAACTGTTTTTT. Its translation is CATSRDLGATNEKLFF.